A single T cell receptor beta chain is shown here with its context. Its antigen has not been determined. The input lacks base qualities; no much larger clone sits a single base away. The CDR3 regions of human TCRbeta chains were analyzed by immunosequencing. The source study handled its data this way. Repertoire TCRs were checked for matches against a reference library of SARS-CoV-2-specific TCRs that had been generated using the MIRA antigen-specificity platform. Breadth meant the fraction of unique TCRs that were SARS-CoV-2-associated, whereas depth meant the fraction of total T cells that were SARS-CoV-2-associated. Using the MIRA data, every spike-specific TCR was mapped to the spike region that the TCR reacted to and assigned to either a CD4 or a CD8 class. Log10-transformed breadth and depth values were compared by one-way ANOVA with Sidak's multiple comparisons tests. Here the immuneACCESS table is served through TCRdb, limited to in-frame sequences with V and J called. Missing clones are a known gap in these copies; in checked studies unresolved V genes cover under half, and the rest lacks a known reason. Clone size and the V and J calls come from that table; the DNA yielded D and trimming. The sample includes approximately 140,000 clones, with 85% to 95% observed a single time. Together, the top ten hold roughly 5.6% of the sample.

The germline V gene (reference sequence) specifies LGHDT as CDR1 and YNNKEL as CDR2. At the junction V is shortened by 4 bases and J by 2 bases, with 10 bases in between. Counted from cysteine to phenylalanine, this CDR3 has 14 amino acids. The retained sequence is limited to the CDR3, 42 bases, with the frame set at the first base. What the time point label conveys for this sample: baseline before first vaccination. Vaccinee samples came from UK trials COV001 and COV002, including a single-blind randomized controlled phase 2/3 trial of AZD1222 (ChAdOx1 nCoV-19) in healthy adults. Trial participant PBMC samples were collected at day 0 and day 28 after the second dose for TCRbeta chain sequencing. This specimen belongs to a study of T cell responses to AZD1222 COVID-19 vaccine (dated by TCRdb to the early 2020s). The study in broad terms: AZD1222 recipients given second doses at about 4 weeks or at about 12 weeks were pooled, since spike-specific TCR depth and breadth were not found to differ between the two schedules. TCR sequencing was performed for roughly 250 trial participants, of whom about 200 were given two doses of AZD1222 and around 25 were given two doses of MenACWY control vaccine. Enrollment into the trials was organized by age into subgroups of 18-55, 56-69 and 70-plus years, and those subgroups contained roughly 140, 27 and 60 TCR-sequenced participants, respectively. Results and caveats for the whole study, not just this receptor: Only five or six AZD1222 recipients were SARS-CoV-2 seropositive at baseline, limiting conclusions about previously exposed vaccinees. Vaccine-associated CD4 TCRs spanned the whole spike protein, with dominant responses in regions 160-218 and 743-854. Because no samples from the day 14 peak response were available, repertoires could be characterized only after the peak T cell response. The 56-69-year group was small, and its depth increase did not reach significance, likely because of low power. A significant rise in spike-specific TCR breadth and depth was observed after two AZD1222 doses relative to day 0 and relative to MenACWY recipients. Participants were mostly white British, with more females than males. The authors suggested clonal diversity may have been underestimated. Epitopes outside the regions mutated in the B.1.351 and B.1.1.7 variants were reportedly recognized by nearly half of the unique spike-specific TCRs.

This receptor was obtained from an adult in good health. The material was peripheral blood, obtained on day 0 of AZD1222 vaccination. The chain employs TRBV3-1 (or the pseudogene TRBV3-2) and TRBJ2-3; tentative D gene TRBD2, with 6 bases matching. CDR3 sequence: CASSLRGTTDTQYF. The nucleotides read TGTGCCAGCAGCCTGCGGGGTACCACAGATACGCAGTATTTT.